Below, 8 T cell receptor beta chains from the same sample are listed, as sequenced in a study of molecular identifiers for immune sequencing clone quantification (dated by TCRdb to the late 2010s). Library method: PCR. The instrument given in TCRdb is NextSeq 500. TCRdb reprocessed the public reads (quality trimming at Q25 with fastp, clone calling with MiXCR) and kept in-frame beta chains. A single entry per CDR3 protein holds the most common genes and DNA from its merged rows. Here the sample has about 97,000 distinct CDR3 sequences; around 37% occur a single time. Of the sample, roughly 9.7% is held by the ten largest clones. Material for sequencing was naive CD8+ T cells from blood, with Jurkat cell RNA spiked in. Sample cell subset or site, as interpreted from the label and publication: FACS-sorted CD8+CD4-CCR7+CD45RA+ naive T cells. The receptors stem from a human donor in good health. Some libraries in this study had Jurkat cell RNA spiked in.

CDR3 loop: CASSQELAGRTDTQYF. The CDR3 DNA reads as TGCGCCAGCAGCCAAGAACTAGCGGGGCGAACAGATACGCAGTATTTT. This chain connects TRBV4-3 to TRBJ2-3; 10 bases match TRBD2. V shed 0 bases and J 3 bases; nucleotides not matched to a gene: 3. The length of the CDR3 is 16 residues. Looked up from germline, CDR1 is LGHNA and CDR2 is YSLEER.

The chain carries TRBV12-3 or TRBV12-4 and TRBJ2-3; D may be TRBD2 (6 bases). CDR3 length: 14 amino acids. The V end was cut by 6 bases, the J end by 4 bases, with 14 bases between. The CDR3 DNA reads as TGTGCCAGCAGCCGACGCAGGGAGGCAGATACGCAGTATTTT. Translating gives CASSRRREADTQYF.

The table lists this clonotype with a few counts. V gene TRBV19 combines with J gene TRBJ2-1; perhaps TRBD2 as D (5 bases). Germline V gene sequence: CDR1 LNHDA, CDR2 SQIVND (reference sequence). With 10 bases removed from V and 7 bases from J, the gap between germline ends came to 14 bases. The CDR3 extends over 12 amino acids. CDR3 amino acids: CATREGPNEQFF. The DNA of the CDR3 is TGTGCCACCCGTGAGGGCCCTAATGAGCAGTTCTTC. Complete variable domain (other parts from reference TRBV19 and TRBJ2-1): DGGITQSPKYLFRKEGQNVTLSCEQNLNHDAMYWYRQDPGQGLRLIYYSQIVNDFQKGDIAEGYSVSREKKESFPLTVTSAQKNPTAFYLCATREGPNEQFFGPGTRLTVL.

Note on this clonotype: With a much larger clone just one base away, this may be a read error. CDR3 nucleotides: TGTGCCTGCAGCTTCGCCCAAGAACCGGGAGGTGAAAAACTGTTTTTT. This codes for CACSFAQEPGGEKLFF. This rearrangement joins TRBV9 to TRBJ1-4; no clear D gene. Per the germline V gene, CDR1 is SGDLS and CDR2 is YYNGEE. The CDR3 is made up of 16 amino acids.

This clonotype was recorded a few times. The chain joins TRBV9 to TRBJ1-5, with TRBD1 identical over 11 bases. CDR1 is SGDLS, CDR2 YYNGEE, per germline. V lost 3 bases and J lost 5; bases outside the gene matches: 4. CDR3 length: 15 amino acids. CDR3 region: CASSAGQGAYQPQHF. The CDR3 DNA reads TGTGCCAGCAGCGCTGGACAGGGGGCATATCAGCCCCAGCATTTT.

The chain employs TRBV5-4 and TRBJ1-2; D is undetermined. This CDR3 is built from 13 residues. The germline V and J ends were trimmed by 4 bases and 0 bases, with 7 bases remaining between them. Germline lookup yields CDR1 SGHNT and CDR2 YYREEE (reference sequence). CDR3 nucleotide sequence: TGTGCCAGCAGCGAAGGTACTAACTATGGCTACACCTTC. Amino acid sequence: CASSEGTNYGYTF.

In the case of this clonotype: Since no conserved phenylalanine or tryptophan closes the CDR3, a read error is the likely cause. The chain links TRBV6-5 to TRBJ2-3; D is possibly TRBD2 (6 bases). The CDR3 is 13 residues long. Looked up from germline, CDR1 is MNHEY and CDR2 is SVGAGI. The germline V and J ends were trimmed by 10 bases and 3 bases, with 14 bases remaining between them. This CDR3 reads CATLGGSTDTQYL. The CDR3 DNA is TGTGCCACCCTCGGAGGGTCAACAGATACGCAGTATCTT.

The V call is TRBV9, the J call TRBJ2-1; weak D call: TRBD2 (6 bases). V lost 4 bases and J 0 bases, leaving 11 bases between the germline ends. CDR3 size: 15 residues. CDR1 and CDR2 (germline): SGDLS, YYNGEE. The CDR3 DNA follows: TGTGCCAGCAGCTTCGCGGGGAGCTCCTACAATGAGCAGTTCTTC. This sequence encodes CASSFAGSSYNEQFF.